The clone carrying this T cell receptor beta chain was seen a single time. Its antigen is as yet unknown. The sample originates from a study of cytomegalovirus exposure and HLA in healthy donors. Study details: A prior study identified 117 million unique TCR beta sequences from 190 million or so T cells.

General study findings and limits: A later analysis appeared to link common viral pathogens to several of the most significant clusters. Association of 17,000 or so TCR beta sequences with HLA alleles was found at 0.05 false discovery rate in a later analysis.

The primer mix had 60 Vbeta and 13 Jbeta primers. In the original processing: As a later analysis found, there were about 80 million unique TCR beta chains, of which some 9.9 million were shared. Assay: immunoSEQ multiplex PCR; the TCRdb copy retains only in-frame clones and omits some. V, J and clone size are taken as reported in that table, and D and trimming were inferred from the DNA itself. The table includes under 140,000 clones, more than 65% detected once. V shed 0 bases and J shed 5 bases, with 10 bases lying between them. This CDR3 region has 14 residues. CDR1 LGHNA and CDR2 YSLEER come from the germline V gene.

The receptor's source is a man aged 30-40 years in good health and CMV-seropositive. V and J are TRBV4-3 and TRBJ2-5; possible D gene TRBD2, 5 bases. The sample taken for sequencing was PBMCs. The DNA of the CDR3 is TGCGCCAGCAGCCAAGATGGCAGGAGGGAGACCCAGTACTTC. Its protein is CASSQDGRRETQYF.